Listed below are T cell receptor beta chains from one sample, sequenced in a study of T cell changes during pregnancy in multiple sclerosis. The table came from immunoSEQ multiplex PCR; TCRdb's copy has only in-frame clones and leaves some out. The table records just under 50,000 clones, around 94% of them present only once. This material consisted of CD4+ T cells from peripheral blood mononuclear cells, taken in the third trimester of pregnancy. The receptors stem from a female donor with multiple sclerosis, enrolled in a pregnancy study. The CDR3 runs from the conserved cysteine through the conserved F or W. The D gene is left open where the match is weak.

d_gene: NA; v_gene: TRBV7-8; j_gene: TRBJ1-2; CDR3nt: TGTGCCAGCAGTCTTCAAGGGGTACCCTATGGCTACACCTTC; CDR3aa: CASSLQGVPYGYTF
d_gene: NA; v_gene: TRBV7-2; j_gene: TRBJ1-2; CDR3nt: TGTGCCAGCAGCTCCAAGGGGATCTATGGCTACACCTTC; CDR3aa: CASSSKGIYGYTF
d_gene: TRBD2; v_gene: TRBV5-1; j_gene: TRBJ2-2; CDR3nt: TGCGCCAGCAGCCCACCCGGTGCTAGCGGGATGAACACCGGGGAGCTGTTTTTT; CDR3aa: CASSPPGASGMNTGELFF
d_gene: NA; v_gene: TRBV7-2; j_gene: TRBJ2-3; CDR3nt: TGTGCCAGCACCCCGGGGGGCACAGATACGCAGTATTTT; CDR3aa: CASTPGGTDTQYF
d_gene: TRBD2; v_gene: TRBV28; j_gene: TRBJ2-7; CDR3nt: TGTGCCAGCAGAGCGGGAGGCGGCGAGCAGTACTTC; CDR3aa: CASRAGGGEQYF
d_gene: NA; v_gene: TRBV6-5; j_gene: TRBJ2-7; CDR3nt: TGTGCCAGCAGTTACTCGGGACTTCCCTACGAGCAGTACTTC; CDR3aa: CASSYSGLPYEQYF
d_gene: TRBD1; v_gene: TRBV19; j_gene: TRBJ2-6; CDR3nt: TGTGCCAGTAGTAGCGAGACAGGGGCAACTGGGGCCAACGTCCTGACTTTC; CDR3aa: CASSSETGATGANVLTF
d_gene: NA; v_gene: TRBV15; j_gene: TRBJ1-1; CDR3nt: TGTGCCACCAGCAGAGGGGGGGTCCAGCCTCAAGCTTTCTTT; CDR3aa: CATSRGGVQPQAFF
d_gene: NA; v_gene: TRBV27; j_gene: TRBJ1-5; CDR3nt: TGTGCCAGCAGGGCGGGAACGCCTAGCAATCAGCCCCAGCATTTT; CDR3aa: CASRAGTPSNQPQHF
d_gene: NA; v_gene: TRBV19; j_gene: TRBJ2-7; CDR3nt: TGTGCCAGTAGTATGAGGGACTCCTACGAGCAGTACTTC; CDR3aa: CASSMRDSYEQYF
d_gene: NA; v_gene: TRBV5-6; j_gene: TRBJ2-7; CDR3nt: TGTGCCAGCAGTTCCCCCCAGCGACAGGCCACCTACGAGCAGTACTTC; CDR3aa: CASSSPQRQATYEQYF
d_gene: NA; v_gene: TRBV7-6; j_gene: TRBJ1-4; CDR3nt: TGTGCCAGCAGTCAATCCTTTGGGGCGTCTAATGAAAAACTGTTTTTT; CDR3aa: CASSQSFGASNEKLFF
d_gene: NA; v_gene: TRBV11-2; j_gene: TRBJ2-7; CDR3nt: TGTGCCAGCAGCTCGTTGGCGGAGGGGACCCCCTACGAGCAGTACTTC; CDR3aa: CASSSLAEGTPYEQYF
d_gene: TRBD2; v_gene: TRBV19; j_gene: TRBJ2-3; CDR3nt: TGTGCCAGTAGCCCGTTGGCTAGCGGAAACACAGATACGCAGTATTTT; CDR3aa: CASSPLASGNTDTQYF
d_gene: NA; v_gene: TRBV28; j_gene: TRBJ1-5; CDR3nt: TGTGCCAGCAGTTTATCCGGGGTTCACAATCAGCCCCAGCATTTT; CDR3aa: CASSLSGVHNQPQHF
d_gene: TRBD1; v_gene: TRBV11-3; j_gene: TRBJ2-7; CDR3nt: TGTGCCAGCAGCTCTAGGGGGGACAGGGACCTTCTCGAGCAGTACTTC; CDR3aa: CASSSRGDRDLLEQYF
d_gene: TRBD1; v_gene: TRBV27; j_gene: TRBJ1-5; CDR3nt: TGTGCCAGCAGTTCCACCTTAAGGATCGGGACAGGGAATCAGCCCCAGCATTTT; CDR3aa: CASSSTLRIGTGNQPQHF